The 4 T cell receptor beta chains given below trace back to one sample, sequenced in a study of blood T cell repertoires in COVID-19 (dated by TCRdb to about 2020). The method behind the library was the immunoSEQ multiplex PCR assay. TCRdb took this table from immuneACCESS and kept in-frame rearrangements with V and J called. Such tables lack part of the clones; where checked against another copy, unresolved V genes explain under half of the gap, and the rest is unexplained. The sample table contains 90,000 to 150,000 clones; only one count was recorded for over 65% of them. The ten biggest clones cover 3% to 5% of the sample. Sequencing was carried out using peripheral blood. The source is a man aged 55-75 years with acute or convalescent COVID-19.

DNA of the CDR3: TGTGCCAGCAGCTCCGGTCTTGAGGCCCAGCATTTT. Translated, it gives CASSSGLEAQHF. The J gene is TRBJ1-5, the V gene TRBV7-2; D call uncertain. V lost 4 bases to trimming and J lost 11 bases, with 12 bases between them. The CDR3 totals 12 residues. CDR1 SGHTA and CDR2 FQGNSA come from the germline V gene.

The chain combines TRBV18 with TRBJ2-7, with unresolved D. Germline V gene lookup returns CDR1 KGHSH and CDR2 LQKENI. V lost 6 bases, J lost 1 base, and 7 bases lay in between. The CDR3 is made up of 12 amino acids. As DNA, the CDR3 is TGTGCCAGCTCCCGGCGGTCCTACGAGCAGTACTTC. It codes for CASSRRSYEQYF.

This chain connects TRBV5-1 to TRBJ1-1, with TRBD1 as a possible D gene (5 bases). V gave up 0 bases and J gave up 1 base, with 10 bases separating them. The germline V gene has CDR1 SGHRS and CDR2 YFSETQ. The length of the CDR3 is 15 residues. In nucleotides, the CDR3 is TGCGCCAGCAGCTTGGAGGCAGGGTCGAACACTGAAGCTTTCTTT. It codes for CASSLEAGSNTEAFF.

The rearrangement uses TRBV7-2 and TRBJ2-3, with 9 bases matching TRBD2. J gave up 4 bases and V 3 bases, and 11 bases lay outside the gene matches. The germline V gene has CDR1 SGHTA and CDR2 FQGNSA. The CDR3 is 17 amino acids. CDR3 coding DNA: TGTGCCAGCAGCTTTGAAATAGCGGGAGAGGTCCCAGATACGCAGTATTTT. It translates to CASSFEIAGEVPDTQYF. The whole variable domain, filled in from reference TRBV7-2 and TRBJ2-3, reads GAGVSQSPSNKVTEKGKDVELRCDPISGHTALYWYRQSLGQGLEFLIYFQGNSAPDKSGLPSDRFSAERTGGSVSTLTIQRTQQEDSAVYLCASSFEIAGEVPDTQYFGPGTRLTVL.